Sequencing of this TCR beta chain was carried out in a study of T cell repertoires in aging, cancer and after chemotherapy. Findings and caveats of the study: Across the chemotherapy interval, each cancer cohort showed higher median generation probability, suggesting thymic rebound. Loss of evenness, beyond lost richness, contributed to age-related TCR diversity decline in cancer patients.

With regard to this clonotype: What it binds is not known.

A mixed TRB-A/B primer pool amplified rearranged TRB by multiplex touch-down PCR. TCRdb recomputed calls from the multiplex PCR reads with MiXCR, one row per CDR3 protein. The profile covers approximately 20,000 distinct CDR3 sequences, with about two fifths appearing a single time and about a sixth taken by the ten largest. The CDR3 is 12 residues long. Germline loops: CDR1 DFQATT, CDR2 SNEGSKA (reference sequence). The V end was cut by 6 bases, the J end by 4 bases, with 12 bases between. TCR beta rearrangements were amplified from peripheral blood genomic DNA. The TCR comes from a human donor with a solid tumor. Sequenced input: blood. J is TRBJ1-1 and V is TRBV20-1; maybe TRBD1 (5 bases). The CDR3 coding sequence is TGCAGTGCCTCCGGGACGGCCACTGAAGCTTTCTTT. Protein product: CSASGTATEAFF.